The clone carrying this T cell receptor beta chain was observed once. Its antigen is undetermined. The data were obtained in a study of T cell responses to AZD1222 COVID-19 vaccine. The study, taken as a whole, reports: Across the whole spike, CD4 TCRs peaked at regions 160-218 and 743-854.

This CDR3 contains 14 residues. CDR1 and CDR2 (germline): MGHRA, YSYEKL. V was trimmed by 0 bases and J by 8 bases, leaving 13 bases between them. Clones were sequenced by immunoSEQ multiplex PCR, and TCRdb holds only the in-frame ones, with some missing. This sample carries 60,000 to 85,000 clones, 85% of them seen once, and the ten largest clones take roughly 22%. V and J are TRBV4-1 and TRBJ1-2; TRBD1 might be the D (6 bases). This sample comprised peripheral blood, obtained on day 0 of AZD1222 vaccination. The clonotype originates from an adult in good health. CDR3 nucleotide sequence: TGCGCCAGCAGCCAAGAGTACAGGGCGGGCGGCTACACCTTC. It is translated as CASSQEYRAGGYTF.